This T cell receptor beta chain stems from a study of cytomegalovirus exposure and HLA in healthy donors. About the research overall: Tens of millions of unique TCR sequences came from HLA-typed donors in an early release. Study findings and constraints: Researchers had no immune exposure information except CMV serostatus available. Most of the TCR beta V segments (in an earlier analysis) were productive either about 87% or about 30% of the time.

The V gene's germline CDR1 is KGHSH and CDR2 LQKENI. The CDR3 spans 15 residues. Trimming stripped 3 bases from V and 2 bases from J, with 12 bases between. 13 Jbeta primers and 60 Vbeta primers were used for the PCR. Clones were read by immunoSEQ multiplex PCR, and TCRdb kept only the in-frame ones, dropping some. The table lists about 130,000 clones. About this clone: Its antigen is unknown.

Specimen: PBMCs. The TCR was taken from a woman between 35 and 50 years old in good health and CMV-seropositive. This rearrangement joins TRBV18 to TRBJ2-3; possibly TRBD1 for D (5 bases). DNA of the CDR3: TGTGCCAGCTCACCTGGCAGGGCCCCCACAGATACGCAGTATTTT. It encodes CASSPGRAPTDTQYF.